This entry concerns a single T cell receptor beta chain. Its antigen remains undetermined. No base-level quality is on record; no much larger clone is a single base apart. Library prep was done by the immunoSEQ multiplex PCR assay. The table comes from immuneACCESS by way of TCRdb, which keeps in-frame sequences with V and J called. Part of the clones is missing from these tables; in studies checked, under half for an unresolved V gene and the rest for unknown reasons. The sample table shows about 76,000 clones, and approximately 94% are seen once. Clones ranked in the top ten supply around 0.6% of the sample. The CDR3 measures 14 amino acids from cysteine to phenylalanine. Just CDR3 DNA is preserved here, 42 bases in frame from base 1. The junction shows trimming of 3 bases on V and 4 bases on J, plus 10 bases between the germline ends. The germline V gene yields SGHTA for CDR1 and FQGNSA for CDR2.

The sample belongs to a study of T cell changes during pregnancy in multiple sclerosis (dated by TCRdb to the late 2010s). For the wider study: In women with multiple sclerosis, the researchers looked at how the T cell repertoire shifted as pregnancy progressed.

The sequence joins TRBV7-2 to TRBJ1-3; TRBD1 is a possible D gene, resting on 5 matching bases. This sequence originates from a female donor with multiple sclerosis, enrolled in a pregnancy study. This material consisted of peripheral blood, taken in the third trimester of pregnancy. The CDR3 region has the sequence CASSFSWTGNTIYF. The base sequence is TGTGCCAGCAGCTTTTCATGGACAGGAAACACCATATATTTT.